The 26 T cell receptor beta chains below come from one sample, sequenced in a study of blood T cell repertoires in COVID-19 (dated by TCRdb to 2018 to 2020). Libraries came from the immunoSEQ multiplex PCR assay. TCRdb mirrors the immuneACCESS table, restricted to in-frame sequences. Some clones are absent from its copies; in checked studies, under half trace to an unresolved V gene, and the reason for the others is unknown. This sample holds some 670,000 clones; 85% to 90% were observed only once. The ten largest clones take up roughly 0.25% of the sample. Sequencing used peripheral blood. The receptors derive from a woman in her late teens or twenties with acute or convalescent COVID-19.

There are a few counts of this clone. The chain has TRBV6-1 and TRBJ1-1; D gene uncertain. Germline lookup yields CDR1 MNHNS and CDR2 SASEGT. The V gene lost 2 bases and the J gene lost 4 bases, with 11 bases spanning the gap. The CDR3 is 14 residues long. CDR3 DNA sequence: TGTGCCAGCAGTGAACGAGTGGGCTTCACTGAAGCTTTCTTT. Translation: CASSERVGFTEAFF.

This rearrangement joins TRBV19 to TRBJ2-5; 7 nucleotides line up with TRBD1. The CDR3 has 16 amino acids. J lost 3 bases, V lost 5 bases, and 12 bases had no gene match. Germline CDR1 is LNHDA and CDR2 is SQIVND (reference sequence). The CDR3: CASSRTRTGWEETQYF. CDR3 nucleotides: TGTGCCAGTAGTCGAACGCGGACAGGTTGGGAAGAGACCCAGTACTTC.

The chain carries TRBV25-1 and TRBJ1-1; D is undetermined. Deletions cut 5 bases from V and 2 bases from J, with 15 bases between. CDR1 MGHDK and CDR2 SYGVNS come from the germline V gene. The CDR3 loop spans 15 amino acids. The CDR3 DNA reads TGTGCCAGCAGTAAACACAGTCCGGTTAACACTGAAGCTTTCTTT. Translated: CASSKHSPVNTEAFF.

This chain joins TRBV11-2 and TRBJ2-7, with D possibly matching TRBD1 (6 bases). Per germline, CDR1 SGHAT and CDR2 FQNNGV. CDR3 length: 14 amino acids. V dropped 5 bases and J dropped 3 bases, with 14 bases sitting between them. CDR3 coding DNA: TGTGCCAGCAGCCCCCTCGGGACATTCTACGAGCAGTACTTC. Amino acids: CASSPLGTFYEQYF.

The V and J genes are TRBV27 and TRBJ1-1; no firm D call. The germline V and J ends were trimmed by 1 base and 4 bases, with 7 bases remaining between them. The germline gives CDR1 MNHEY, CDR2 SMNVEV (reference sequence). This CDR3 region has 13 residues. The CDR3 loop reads CASSLYVRTEAFF. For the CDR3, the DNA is TGTGCCAGCAGTTTATATGTGCGCACTGAAGCTTTCTTT.

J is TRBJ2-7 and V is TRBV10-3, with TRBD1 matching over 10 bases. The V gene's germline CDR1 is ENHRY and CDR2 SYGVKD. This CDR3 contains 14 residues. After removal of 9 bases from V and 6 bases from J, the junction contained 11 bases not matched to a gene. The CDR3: CAIAPGQGSLEQYF. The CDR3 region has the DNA TGTGCCATTGCCCCGGGACAGGGGTCCCTCGAGCAGTACTTC.

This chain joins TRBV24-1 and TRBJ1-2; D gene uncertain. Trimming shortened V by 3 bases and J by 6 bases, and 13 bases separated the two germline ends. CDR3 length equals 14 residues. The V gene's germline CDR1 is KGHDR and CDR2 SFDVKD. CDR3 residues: CATSDPSKQNGYTF. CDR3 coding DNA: TGTGCCACCAGTGATCCCTCAAAGCAAAATGGCTACACCTTC.

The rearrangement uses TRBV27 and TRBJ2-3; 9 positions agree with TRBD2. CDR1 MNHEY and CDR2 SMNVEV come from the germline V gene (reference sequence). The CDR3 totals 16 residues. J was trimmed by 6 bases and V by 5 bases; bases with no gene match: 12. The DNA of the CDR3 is TGTGCCAGCAGTCCGGAACTAGCGGGCACGTGGGATACGCAGTATTTT. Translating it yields CASSPELAGTWDTQYF.

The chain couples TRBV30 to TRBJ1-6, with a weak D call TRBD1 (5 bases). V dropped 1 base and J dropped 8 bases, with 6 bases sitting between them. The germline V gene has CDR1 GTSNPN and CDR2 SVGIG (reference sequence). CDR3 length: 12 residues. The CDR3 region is CAWSGGDSPLHF. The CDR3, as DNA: TGTGCCTGGAGTGGGGGGGATTCACCCCTCCACTTT. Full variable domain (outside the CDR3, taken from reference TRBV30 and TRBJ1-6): SQTIHQWPATLVQPVGSPLSLECTVEGTSNPNLYWYRQAAGRGLQLLFYSVGIGQISSEVPQNLSASRPQDRQFILSSKKLLLSDSGFYLCAWSGGDSPLHFGNGTRLTVT.

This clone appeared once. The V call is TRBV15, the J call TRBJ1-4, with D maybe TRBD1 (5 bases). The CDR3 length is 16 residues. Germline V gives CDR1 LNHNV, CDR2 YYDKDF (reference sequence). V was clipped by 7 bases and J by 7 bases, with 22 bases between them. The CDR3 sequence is CATTQPRTGVGEKLFF. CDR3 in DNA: TGTGCCACCACCCAACCTCGCACAGGAGTGGGTGAAAAACTGTTTTTT.

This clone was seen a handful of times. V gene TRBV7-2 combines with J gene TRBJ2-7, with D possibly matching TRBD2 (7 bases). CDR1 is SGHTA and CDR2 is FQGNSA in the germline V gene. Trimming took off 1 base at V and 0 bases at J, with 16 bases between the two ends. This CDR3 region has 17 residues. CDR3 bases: TGTGCCAGCAGCTTAGTCTCGGGGGGCGCTAGCTCCTACGAGCAGTACTTC. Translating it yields CASSLVSGGASSYEQYF.

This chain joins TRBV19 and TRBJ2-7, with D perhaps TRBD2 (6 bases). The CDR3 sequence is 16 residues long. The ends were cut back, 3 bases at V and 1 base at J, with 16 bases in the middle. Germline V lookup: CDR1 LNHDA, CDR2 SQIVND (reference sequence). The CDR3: CASSIASGRGSYEQYF. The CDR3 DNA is TGTGCCAGTAGTATCGCATCCGGCCGGGGGTCCTACGAGCAGTACTTC.

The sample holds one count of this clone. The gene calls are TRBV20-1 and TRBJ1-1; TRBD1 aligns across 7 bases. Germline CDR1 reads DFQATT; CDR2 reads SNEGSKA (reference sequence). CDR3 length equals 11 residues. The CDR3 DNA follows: TGCAGGGCAACAGGGGACACTGAAGCTTTCTTT. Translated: CRATGDTEAFF.

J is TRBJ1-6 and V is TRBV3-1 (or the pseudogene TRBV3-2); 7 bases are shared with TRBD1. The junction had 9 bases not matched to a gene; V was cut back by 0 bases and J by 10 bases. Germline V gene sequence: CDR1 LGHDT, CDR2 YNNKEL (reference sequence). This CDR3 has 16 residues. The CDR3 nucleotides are TGTGCCAGCAGCCAAGATCGGGTGGCAGGGGGATCACCCCTCCACTTT. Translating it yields CASSQDRVAGGSPLHF.

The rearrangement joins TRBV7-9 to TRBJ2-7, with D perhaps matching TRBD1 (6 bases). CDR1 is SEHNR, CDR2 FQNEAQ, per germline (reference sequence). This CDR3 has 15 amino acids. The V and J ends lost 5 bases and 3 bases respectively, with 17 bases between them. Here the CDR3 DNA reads TGTGCCAGCAGCCCGCCGACAGGCCTCTACTACGAGCAGTACTTC. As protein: CASSPPTGLYYEQYF.

CDR3 protein: CASRQRGHNGYTF. CDR3 nucleotide sequence: TGTGCCAGCAGGCAAAGGGGGCATAATGGCTACACCTTC. The V call is TRBV5-6, the J call TRBJ1-2, with 7 bases matching TRBD1. This CDR3 has 13 residues. Germline CDR1 and CDR2: SGHDT and YYEEEE. V lost 5 bases and J lost 6; bases outside the gene matches: 7.

CDR3 sequence: CASSPDRGQGTEAFF. The CDR3 DNA follows: TGTGCCAGCAGTCCAGACAGGGGGCAGGGCACTGAAGCTTTCTTT. The V gene is TRBV2, the J gene TRBJ1-1; 10 positions agree with TRBD1. Germline loops: CDR1 SNHLY, CDR2 FYNNEI. Unmatched junction bases numbered 7, after V lost 5 bases and J lost 4 bases. The CDR3 is 15 amino acids.

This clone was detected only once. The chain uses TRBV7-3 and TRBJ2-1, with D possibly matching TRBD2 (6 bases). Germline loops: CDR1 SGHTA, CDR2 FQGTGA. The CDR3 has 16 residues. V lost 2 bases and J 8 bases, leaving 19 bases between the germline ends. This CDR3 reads CASSLFGPSEWDEQFF. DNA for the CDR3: TGTGCCAGCAGCTTATTTGGGCCTAGCGAGTGGGATGAGCAGTTCTTC. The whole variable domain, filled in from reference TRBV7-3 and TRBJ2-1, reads GAGVSQTPSNKVTEKGKYVELRCDPISGHTALYWYRQSLGQGPEFLIYFQGTGAADDSGLPNDRFFAVRPEGSVSTLKIQRTERGDSAVYLCASSLFGPSEWDEQFFGPGTRLTVL.

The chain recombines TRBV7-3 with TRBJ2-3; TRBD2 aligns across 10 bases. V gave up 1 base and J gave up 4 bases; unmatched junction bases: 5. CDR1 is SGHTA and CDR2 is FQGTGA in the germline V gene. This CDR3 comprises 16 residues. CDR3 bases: TGTGCCAGCAGCTTAAGGCCAGCGGGGGGGTCAGATACGCAGTATTTT. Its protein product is CASSLRPAGGSDTQYF.

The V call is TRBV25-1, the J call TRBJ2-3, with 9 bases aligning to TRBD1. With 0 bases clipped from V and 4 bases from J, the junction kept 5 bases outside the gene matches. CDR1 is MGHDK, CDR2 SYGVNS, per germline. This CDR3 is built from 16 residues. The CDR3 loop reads CASSEYGTGLSDTQYF. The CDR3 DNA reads TGTGCCAGCAGTGAATACGGGACAGGGCTTTCAGATACGCAGTATTTT.

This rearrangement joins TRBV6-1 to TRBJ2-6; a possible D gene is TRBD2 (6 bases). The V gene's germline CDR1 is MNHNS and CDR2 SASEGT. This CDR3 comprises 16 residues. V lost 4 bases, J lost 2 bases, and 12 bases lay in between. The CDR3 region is CASSAGLAAGANVLTF. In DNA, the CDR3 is TGTGCCAGCAGTGCGGGACTCGCAGCTGGGGCCAACGTCCTGACTTTC.

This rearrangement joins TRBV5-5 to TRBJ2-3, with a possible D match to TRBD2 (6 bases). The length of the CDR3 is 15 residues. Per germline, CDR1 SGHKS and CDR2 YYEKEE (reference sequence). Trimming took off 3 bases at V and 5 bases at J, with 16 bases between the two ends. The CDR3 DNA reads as TGTGCCAGCAGCTCCCCCGGAGGGTCCGGAGATACGCAGTATTTT. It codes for CASSSPGGSGDTQYF. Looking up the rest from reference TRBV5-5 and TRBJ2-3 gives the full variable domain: DAGVTQSPTHLIKTRGQQVTLRCSPISGHKSVSWYQQVLGQGPQFIFQYYEKEERGRGNFPDRFSARQFPNYSSELNVNALLLGDSALYLCASSSPGGSGDTQYFGPGTRLTVL.

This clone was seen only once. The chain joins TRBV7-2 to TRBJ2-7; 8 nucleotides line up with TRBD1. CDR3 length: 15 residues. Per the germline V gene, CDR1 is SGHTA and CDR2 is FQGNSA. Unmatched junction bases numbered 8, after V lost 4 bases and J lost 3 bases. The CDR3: CASSYVGTGLYEQYF. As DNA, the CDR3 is TGTGCCAGCAGCTACGTTGGGACAGGCCTCTACGAGCAGTACTTC. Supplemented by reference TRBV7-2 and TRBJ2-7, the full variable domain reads GAGVSQSPSNKVTEKGKDVELRCDPISGHTALYWYRQSLGQGLEFLIYFQGNSAPDKSGLPSDRFSAERTGGSVSTLTIQRTQQEDSAVYLCASSYVGTGLYEQYFGPGTRLTVT.

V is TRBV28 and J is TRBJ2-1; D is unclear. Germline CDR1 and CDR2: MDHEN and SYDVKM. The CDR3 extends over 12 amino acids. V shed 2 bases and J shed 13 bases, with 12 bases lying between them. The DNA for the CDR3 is TGTGCCAGCAGTTTACTCTGGCAGGCCCAGTTCTTC. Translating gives CASSLLWQAQFF.

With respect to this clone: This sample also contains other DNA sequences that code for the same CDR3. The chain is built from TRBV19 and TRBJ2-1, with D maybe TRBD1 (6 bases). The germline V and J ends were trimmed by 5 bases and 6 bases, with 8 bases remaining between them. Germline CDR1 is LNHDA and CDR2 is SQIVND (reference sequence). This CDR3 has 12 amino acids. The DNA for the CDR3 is TGTGCCAGTAGTGTACAGGGCAATGAGCAGTTCTTC. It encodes CASSVQGNEQFF.

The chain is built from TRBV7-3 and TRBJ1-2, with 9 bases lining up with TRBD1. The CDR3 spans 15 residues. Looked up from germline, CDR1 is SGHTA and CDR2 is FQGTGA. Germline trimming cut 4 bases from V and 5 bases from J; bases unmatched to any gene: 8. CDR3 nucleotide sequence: TGTGCCAGCAGCTACAACAGGGGGCGTTTTTATGGCTACACCTTC. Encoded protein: CASSYNRGRFYGYTF.